Presented here are 28 T cell receptor beta chains from one specimen sequenced in a study of blood T cell repertoires in COVID-19. Sequenced by immunoSEQ multiplex PCR; TCRdb stores in-frame clones only, minus some. The data show just over 250,000 clones, 80% to 90% seen once. The specimen was peripheral blood. All receptors come from a woman between 65 and 79 years old with COVID-19, enrolled during active disease.

This clone has more than one count but fewer than ten. This chain joins TRBV11-2 and TRBJ2-7; D is undetermined. CDR3 length: 13 residues. The germline CDR1 and CDR2 sequences are SGHAT and FQNNGV. V was shortened by 2 bases and J by 3 bases, with 8 bases between the two germline ends. CDR3 loop: CASSLTNDYEQYF. Here the CDR3 DNA reads TGTGCCAGCAGCTTAACTAACGACTACGAGCAGTACTTC.

V gene TRBV3-1 (or the pseudogene TRBV3-2) combines with J gene TRBJ2-7; the match to TRBD2 covers 7 bases. CDR3 size: 12 residues. CDR1 LGHDT and CDR2 YNNKEL come from the germline V gene (reference sequence). Trimming cost V 11 bases and J 6 bases; bases outside gene matches: 10. CDR3 amino acids: CAAAGVGLEQYF. Written as DNA, the CDR3 is TGTGCCGCTGCGGGAGTAGGGCTCGAGCAGTACTTC.

The chain joins TRBV28 to TRBJ1-2; TRBD1 matches 9 bases. CDR1 and CDR2 (germline): MDHEN, SYDVKM. CDR3 length: 12 residues. The V segment lost 6 bases and the J segment 8 bases; nucleotides outside the gene matches: 4. CDR3: CASRPTGGGYTF. For the CDR3, the DNA is TGTGCCAGCAGACCAACAGGGGGCGGCTACACCTTC.

This clone was detected only a few times. The V gene is TRBV29-1, the J gene TRBJ2-6; a weak D match, TRBD2 (5 bases). The germline V and J ends were trimmed by 1 base and 0 bases, with 13 bases remaining between them. Germline CDR1 and CDR2: SQVTM and ANQGSEA. The CDR3 covers 17 residues. CDR3 sequence (DNA): TGCAGCGTTGAAGGTGGGAGACACAACTCTGGGGCCAACGTCCTGACTTTC. Amino acid sequence: CSVEGGRHNSGANVLTF.

The chain combines TRBV5-4 with TRBJ1-1; possibly TRBD1 for D (5 bases). The V end lost 0 bases, the J end lost 1 base, and 10 bases lay between the germline ends. CDR1 and CDR2 (germline): SGHNT, YYREEE (reference sequence). CDR3 size: 15 residues. In DNA, the CDR3 is TGTGCCAGCAGCTTGGGGGGCCCGGGGAACACTGAAGCTTTCTTT. Protein sequence: CASSLGGPGNTEAFF.

V and J are TRBV25-1 and TRBJ1-6; TRBD1 matches at 10 bases. J gave up 9 bases and V 5 bases, and 4 bases lay outside the gene matches. CDR3 length: 14 residues. Germline CDR1 MGHDK, CDR2 SYGVNS. Here the CDR3 DNA reads TGTGCCAGCAGTCCTCGACAGGGGGCTTCACCCCTCCACTTT. Amino acids: CASSPRQGASPLHF.

The CDR3 spells CASSLARSSTGELFF. The CDR3 nucleotides are TGTGCCAGCAGCTTGGCTCGTTCGAGTACCGGGGAGCTGTTTTTT. The chain carries TRBV5-6 and TRBJ2-2; D is unclear. Germline lookup yields CDR1 SGHDT and CDR2 YYEEEE. Trimming took 0 bases from V and 5 from J, leaving 11 bases between them. The CDR3 sequence is 15 residues long. Using reference TRBV5-6 and TRBJ2-2 for the parts outside the CDR3, the full variable domain is DAGVTQSPTHLIKTRGQQVTLRCSPKSGHDTVSWYQQALGQGPQFIFQYYEEEERQRGNFPDRFSGHQFPNYSSELNVNALLLGDSALYLCASSLARSSTGELFFGEGSRLTVL.

This chain connects TRBV19 to TRBJ2-2, with TRBD1 identical over 7 bases. The CDR3 length is 13 residues. V was pared by 6 bases and J by 6 bases, with 4 bases of the junction left unmatched. The V gene's germline CDR1 is LNHDA and CDR2 SQIVND (reference sequence). The CDR3 here is CASRRGPAGELFF. CDR3 nucleotide sequence: TGTGCCAGTAGGAGGGGGCCCGCCGGGGAGCTGTTTTTT.

This sequence joins TRBV3-1 (or the pseudogene TRBV3-2) and TRBJ1-2; TRBD1 agrees at 7 bases. Trimming cost V 2 bases and J 6 bases; bases outside gene matches: 6. The length of the CDR3 is 14 residues. Germline CDR1 LGHDT, CDR2 YNNKEL (reference sequence). This chain's CDR3 is CASSQRQGGDGYTF. CDR3 DNA sequence: TGTGCCAGCAGCCAACGACAGGGCGGAGATGGCTACACCTTC.

The chain joins TRBV19 to TRBJ1-2, with a weak D call TRBD1 (6 bases). Germline CDR1 reads LNHDA; CDR2 reads SQIVND (reference sequence). The V end was cut by 9 bases, the J end by 9 bases, with 20 bases between. The CDR3 totals 13 residues. The CDR3 coding sequence is TGTGCCAGCGCAAGTGGGAACAGGGAAAGCTACACCTTC. Protein product: CASASGNRESYTF. Based on the CDR3 plus reference TRBV19 and TRBJ1-2, the full variable domain is DGGITQSPKYLFRKEGQNVTLSCEQNLNHDAMYWYRQDPGQGLRLIYYSQIVNDFQKGDIAEGYSVSREKKESFPLTVTSAQKNPTAFYLCASASGNRESYTFGSGTRLTVV.

V gene TRBV29-1 combines with J gene TRBJ2-2; D uncertain. Looked up from germline, CDR1 is SQVTM and CDR2 is ANQGSEA. The length of the CDR3 is 14 residues. V was cut by 2 bases and J by 3 bases, with 10 bases left in between. The CDR3 spells CSVETPNYTGELFF. The CDR3 DNA is TGCAGCGTTGAAACGCCAAACTACACCGGGGAGCTGTTTTTT.

As concerns this clone: Other DNA variants within this sample encode the same CDR3. This chain uses TRBV27 with TRBJ1-5, with a tentative D call TRBD1 (6 bases). The V end was cut by 3 bases, the J end by 3 bases, with 9 bases between. The germline V gene has CDR1 MNHEY and CDR2 SMNVEV (reference sequence). The CDR3 covers 14 residues. The chain's CDR3 is CASSFGGPNQPQHF. The CDR3 DNA is TGTGCCAGCAGTTTCGGGGGGCCCAATCAGCCCCAGCATTTT.

This clone was picked up one time. This chain uses TRBV5-1 with TRBJ2-6; 9 nucleotides align to TRBD1. The V segment lost 3 bases and the J segment 12 bases; nucleotides outside the gene matches: 4. The germline V gene encodes CDR1 SGHRS and CDR2 YFSETQ. The CDR3 runs 13 residues. The chain's CDR3 is CASSSTGGSVLTF. Here the CDR3 DNA reads TGCGCCAGCAGCTCGACAGGGGGAAGCGTCCTGACTTTC. The entire variable domain, with the rest obtained from reference TRBV5-1 and TRBJ2-6, is as follows: KAGVTQTPRYLIKTRGQQVTLSCSPISGHRSVSWYQQTPGQGLQFLFEYFSETQRNKGNFPGRFSGRQFSNSRSEMNVSTLELGDSALYLCASSSTGGSVLTFGAGSRLTVL.

The CDR3 DNA follows: TGTGCCAGCAGTTTACCGCTAGCTTCGGCAAAAGACGAGCAGTACTTC. This gives the protein CASSLPLASAKDEQYF. The chain is built from TRBV28 and TRBJ2-7; weak D call: TRBD2 (5 bases). The CDR3 runs 16 residues. V shed 2 bases and J shed 5 bases, with 19 bases lying between them. Germline V lookup: CDR1 MDHEN, CDR2 SYDVKM. Together with reference TRBV28 and TRBJ2-7, the CDR3 gives the full variable domain: DVKVTQSSRYLVKRTGEKVFLECVQDMDHENMFWYRQDPGLGLRLIYFSYDVKMKEKGDIPEGYSVSREKKERFSLILESASTNQTSMYLCASSLPLASAKDEQYFGPGTRLTVT.

The chain is built from TRBV5-1 and TRBJ2-5; D is possibly TRBD1 (5 bases). CDR3 length equals 16 residues. V was trimmed by 1 base and J by 3 bases, leaving 16 bases between them. The V gene's germline CDR1 is SGHRS and CDR2 YFSETQ. The CDR3 DNA reads TGCGCCAGCAGCTTGTTATATACCCAAGGGGAAGAGACCCAGTACTTC. The encoded protein is CASSLLYTQGEETQYF. Based on the CDR3 plus reference TRBV5-1 and TRBJ2-5, the full variable domain is KAGVTQTPRYLIKTRGQQVTLSCSPISGHRSVSWYQQTPGQGLQFLFEYFSETQRNKGNFPGRFSGRQFSNSRSEMNVSTLELGDSALYLCASSLLYTQGEETQYFGPGTRLLVL.

V is TRBV5-1 and J is TRBJ2-2; a possible D gene is TRBD1 (6 bases). The CDR3 loop spans 15 amino acids. Deletions cut 4 bases from V and 3 bases from J, with 13 bases between. CDR1 SGHRS and CDR2 YFSETQ come from the germline V gene. CDR3 loop: CASSTGQMDTGELFF. For the CDR3, the DNA is TGCGCCAGCAGCACCGGACAGATGGACACCGGGGAGCTGTTTTTT.

The genes are TRBV7-2 and TRBJ2-3; D unresolved. The CDR3 runs to 17 residues. In germline, CDR1 is SGHTA, CDR2 FQGNSA. Trimming shortened V by 4 bases and J by 0 bases, and 17 bases separated the two germline ends. CDR3 amino acids: CASSSAPRGSSTDTQYF. The CDR3 DNA reads as TGTGCCAGCAGCTCCGCCCCTCGCGGCTCGAGCACAGATACGCAGTATTTT.

The chain carries TRBV19 and TRBJ1-1, with D uncertain. Germline loops: CDR1 LNHDA, CDR2 SQIVND (reference sequence). Trimming cost V 5 bases and J 0 bases, with 13 bases left between them. The CDR3 has 15 residues. The CDR3 loop is CASSPRRVMNTEAFF. DNA for the CDR3: TGTGCCAGTAGTCCCCGGAGGGTAATGAACACTGAAGCTTTCTTT.

This chain links TRBV2 with TRBJ1-1, with D possibly TRBD1 on 6 matching bases. Germline V gene data show CDR1 as SNHLY and CDR2 as FYNNEI. V lost 3 bases and J 4 bases, leaving 12 bases between the germline ends. CDR3 size: 14 residues. The CDR3 region is CASSDGGLGTEAFF. Here the CDR3 DNA reads TGTGCCAGCAGTGACGGGGGGCTGGGCACTGAAGCTTTCTTT.

The chain carries TRBV7-2 and TRBJ2-5, with 7 bases that match TRBD1. This CDR3 has 13 amino acids. The junction had 2 bases not matched to a gene; V was cut back by 3 bases and J by 4 bases. Germline assignment: CDR1 SGHTA and CDR2 FQGNSA. In nucleotides, the CDR3 is TGTGCCAGCAGCTTGAGGACAGGAGAGACCCAGTACTTC. Encoded protein: CASSLRTGETQYF.

The chain is built from TRBV19 and TRBJ2-7; D possibly corresponds to TRBD1 (6 bases). This CDR3 spans 14 amino acids. CDR1 is LNHDA, CDR2 SQIVND, per germline (reference sequence). V dropped 4 bases and J dropped 1 base, with 11 bases sitting between them. The CDR3 reads CASSKQGLSYEQYF. CDR3 nucleotides: TGTGCCAGTAGTAAGCAGGGGTTGTCCTACGAGCAGTACTTC.

The chain joins TRBV11-3 to TRBJ2-5; weak D call: TRBD1 (6 bases). Germline loops: CDR1 SGHNT, CDR2 YENEEA. The CDR3 is made up of 14 amino acids. Trimming took off 5 bases at V and 2 bases at J, with 12 bases between the two ends. The CDR3 loop reads CASSHRDTQETQYF. The CDR3 nucleotides read TGTGCCAGCAGCCACCGGGACACACAAGAGACCCAGTACTTC.

This clone was recorded once. This sequence joins TRBV18 and TRBJ1-2; 7 bases fit TRBD1. The length of the CDR3 is 12 residues. The germline V gene has CDR1 KGHSH and CDR2 LQKENI. Unmatched junction bases numbered 3, after V lost 1 base and J lost 10 bases. CDR3 loop: CASSPQDRLYTF. The CDR3 coding sequence is TGTGCCAGCTCACCACAGGACAGGCTCTACACCTTC.

The chain couples TRBV5-7 to TRBJ2-7; a weak D match, TRBD1 (5 bases). TRBV5-7 has ORF status, its function being uncertain. V was shortened by 5 bases and J by 7 bases, with 10 bases between the two germline ends. The CDR3 is made up of 11 amino acids. CDR3 region: CASSYWTEQYF. The CDR3 nucleotides are TGTGCCAGCAGTTATTGGACAGAGCAGTACTTC.

The rearrangement joins TRBV7-2 to TRBJ2-1; TRBD2 matches 11 bases. The ends lost 6 bases at V and 6 bases at J; junction bases unmatched: 4. The CDR3 is 14 amino acids. CDR1 and CDR2 (germline): SGHTA, FQGNSA. The CDR3 DNA reads TGTGCCAGCAGGGTACTAGCGGGAGTCAATGAGCAGTTCTTC. Translating gives CASRVLAGVNEQFF.

This chain links TRBV6-5 with TRBJ2-7; 7 bases align to TRBD1. The V gene's germline CDR1 is MNHEY and CDR2 SVGAGI. Trimming took 2 bases from V and 2 from J; bases not matched to a gene: 6. The CDR3 sequence is 15 residues long. In DNA, the CDR3 is TGTGCCAGCAGTTACGGGGCAGGGGGTCCCTACGAGCAGTACTTC. This codes for CASSYGAGGPYEQYF.

The chain recombines TRBV29-1 with TRBJ1-1; tentative D call: TRBD1 (5 bases). The germline V gene encodes CDR1 SQVTM and CDR2 ANQGSEA. The V end was cut by 7 bases, the J end by 4 bases, with 19 bases between. There are 14 residues in the CDR3. CDR3 nucleotide sequence: TGCAGCGCAGTAGCCGGGACTTTGAGCACTGAAGCTTTCTTT. Residues: CSAVAGTLSTEAFF.

The CDR3 nucleotides read TGTGCCAGCAGCTTATCGGGACAGAGCTACAATGAGCAGTTCTTC. Amino acid sequence: CASSLSGQSYNEQFF. V and J are TRBV7-9 and TRBJ2-1, with TRBD1 identical over 7 bases. The CDR3 spans 15 residues. Trimming took 2 bases from V and 3 from J; bases not matched to a gene: 4. CDR1 SEHNR and CDR2 FQNEAQ come from the germline V gene (reference sequence).